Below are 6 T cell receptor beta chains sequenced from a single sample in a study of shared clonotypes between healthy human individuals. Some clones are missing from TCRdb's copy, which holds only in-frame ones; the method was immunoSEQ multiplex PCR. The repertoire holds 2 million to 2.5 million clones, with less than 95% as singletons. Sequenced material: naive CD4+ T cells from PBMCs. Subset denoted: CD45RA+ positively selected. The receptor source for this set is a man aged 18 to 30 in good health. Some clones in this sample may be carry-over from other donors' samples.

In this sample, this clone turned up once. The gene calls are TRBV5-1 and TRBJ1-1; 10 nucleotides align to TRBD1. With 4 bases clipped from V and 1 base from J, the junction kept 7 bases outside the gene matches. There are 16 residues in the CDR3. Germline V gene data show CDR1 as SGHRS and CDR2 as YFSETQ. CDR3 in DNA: TGCGCCAGCAGCCCACGGACAGGGGGGGAGAACACTGAAGCTTTCTTT. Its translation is CASSPRTGGENTEAFF.

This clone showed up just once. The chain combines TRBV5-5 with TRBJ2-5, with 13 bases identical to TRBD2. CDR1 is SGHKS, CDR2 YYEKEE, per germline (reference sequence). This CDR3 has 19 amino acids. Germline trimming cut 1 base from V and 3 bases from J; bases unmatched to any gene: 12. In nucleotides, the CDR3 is TGTGCCAGCAGCTTGTCTGGTTTTGGACTAGCGGGAGTGGAAGAGACCCAGTACTTC. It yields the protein CASSLSGFGLAGVEETQYF.

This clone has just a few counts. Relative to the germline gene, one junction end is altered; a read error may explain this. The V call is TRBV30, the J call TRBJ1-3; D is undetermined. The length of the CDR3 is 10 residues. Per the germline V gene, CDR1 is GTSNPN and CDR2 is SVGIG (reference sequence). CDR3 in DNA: TGTGCCTGGGGGAAATTCGGACTTTTCTTT. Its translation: CAWGKFGLFF.

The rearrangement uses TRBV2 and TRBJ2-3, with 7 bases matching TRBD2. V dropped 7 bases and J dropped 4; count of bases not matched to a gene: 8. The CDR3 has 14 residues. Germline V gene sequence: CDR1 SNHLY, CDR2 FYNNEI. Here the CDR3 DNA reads TGTGCCAGCACTGGGGAGGGACTCCCAGATACGCAGTATTTT. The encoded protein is CASTGEGLPDTQYF.

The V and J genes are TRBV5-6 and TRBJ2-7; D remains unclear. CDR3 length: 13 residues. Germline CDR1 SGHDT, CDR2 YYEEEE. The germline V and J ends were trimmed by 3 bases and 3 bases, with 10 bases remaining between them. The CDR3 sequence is CASSWAVGYEQYF. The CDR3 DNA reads TGTGCCAGCAGCTGGGCAGTAGGCTACGAGCAGTACTTC.

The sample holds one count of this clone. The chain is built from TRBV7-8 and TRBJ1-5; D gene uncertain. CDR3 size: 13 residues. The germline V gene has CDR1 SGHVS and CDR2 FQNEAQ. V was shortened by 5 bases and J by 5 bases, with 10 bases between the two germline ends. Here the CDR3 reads CASSPLVDQPQHF. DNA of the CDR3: TGTGCCAGCAGCCCCCTGGTGGATCAGCCCCAGCATTTT.